Listed below are T cell receptor beta chains from one sample, sequenced in a study of blood T cells in healthy people across ages. TCRdb analysed the 5' RACE reads with MiXCR anew, one entry per CDR3 protein. The repertoire holds 1.2 million to 1.5 million distinct CDR3 sequences, almost 60% seen once, with roughly 7% in the top ten. The sequenced material came from blood. Receptors originate from a man younger than 35 in good health. CDR3s include the opening cysteine and the closing phenylalanine or tryptophan. D genes are given only for firm matches. Clone size, where shown, is once, few, many, or a class for clones that have expanded.

v_call	d_call	clone_size	j_call	cdr3_aa	cdr3_nt
TRBV5-6	NA	few	TRBJ1-2	CASSSTGFYGYTF	TGTGCCAGCAGCTCCACAGGATTCTATGGCTACACCTTC
TRBV18	TRBD1	NA	TRBJ2-7	CASSPPGTESSYEQYF	TGTGCCAGCTCACCACCAGGGACAGAGAGCTCCTACGAGCAGTACTTC
TRBV6-5	NA	NA	TRBJ2-7	CASTTRHTSYEQYF	TGTGCCAGCACCACGAGGCATACCTCCTACGAGCAGTACTTC
TRBV4-1	NA	NA	TRBJ2-7	CASSQVGSGDSYEQYF	TGCGCCAGCAGCCAAGTAGGGTCGGGAGACTCCTACGAGCAGTACTTC
TRBV12-3/TRBV12-4	TRBD2	NA	TRBJ2-7	CASSFYSGRATPSYEQYF	TGTGCCAGCAGTTTCTATAGCGGGAGGGCCACACCATCCTACGAGCAGTACTTC
TRBV2	NA	NA	TRBJ2-3	CASRARGHTDTQYF	TGTGCCAGCCGCGCGCGGGGTCACACAGATACGCAGTATTTT
TRBV6-2/TRBV6-3	NA	once	TRBJ1-5	CASSSASGENQPQHF	TGTGCCAGCAGTTCCGCGTCGGGGGAAAATCAGCCCCAGCATTTT
TRBV5-1	TRBD1	once	TRBJ1-2	CASVATGGTHGYTF	TGCGCCAGCGTCGCGACAGGGGGCACTCATGGCTACACCTTC
TRBV4-3	TRBD1	NA	TRBJ1-6	CASSQGQGAQNSPLHF	TGCGCCAGCAGCCAGGGACAGGGGGCTCAAAATTCACCCCTCCACTTT
TRBV10-3	NA	NA	TRBJ2-5	CAISPGSQETQYF	TGTGCCATCAGTCCAGGGAGCCAAGAGACCCAGTACTTC
TRBV15	NA	few	TRBJ2-1	CATSSSTSSYNEQFF	TGTGCCACCAGTTCCAGTACCAGCTCCTACAATGAGCAGTTCTTC
TRBV4-1	NA	few	TRBJ2-7	CASSQTHDRSLEQYF	TGCGCCAGCAGCCAAACCCACGACAGGTCCCTCGAGCAGTACTTC
TRBV27	TRBD2	NA	TRBJ2-3	CASARGSSGVDTQYF	TGTGCCAGCGCCCGGGGATCTAGCGGGGTAGATACGCAGTATTTT